This T cell receptor (beta chain) is drawn from a study of blood T cells in healthy people across ages. This clonotype turned up a few times. Together with a sample-barcoded 5' primer, a J-beta primer mix was included in a second PCR lasting about 7 to 12 cycles. Each cDNA molecule was tagged by a template-switch adaptor that had 12 random nucleotides. TCRdb passed the 5' RACE reads through MiXCR, listing each CDR3 protein once. The sample has about 930,000 distinct CDR3 sequences; roughly 28% are singletons. This CDR3 is built from 13 residues. The V end was cut by 6 bases, the J end by 7 bases, with 13 bases between. Germline assignment: CDR1 DFQATT and CDR2 SNEGSKA (reference sequence). The same sample was also used in a study of T cells of mothers and their children.

The chain is built from TRBV20-1 and TRBJ1-6; no clear D. Sample: blood. This clonotype was obtained from a woman between 35 and 50 years old in good health. For the CDR3, the DNA is TGCAGTGCGACCAGATCCCGAAATTCACCCCTCCACTTT. Residues: CSATRSRNSPLHF.